This T cell receptor beta chain appears in the sequencing data of a study of cytomegalovirus exposure and HLA in healthy donors. Turning to the study itself: Prior work identified about 120 million unique TCR beta sequences in 190 million or so T cells. Of the donors genotyped, about 410 in all, about 80% fell in the Caucasian-associated ancestry cluster.

Study observations and caveats: The authors enumerated 150 to 200 TCR beta chains as linked to cytomegalovirus. Among donors in an Asian-associated ancestry cluster, a later analysis reportedly found fewer N-insertions than the roughly 610-donor mean.

Per germline, CDR1 MNHNS and CDR2 SASEGT. Unmatched junction bases numbered 2, after V lost 6 bases and J lost 1 base. This CDR3 has 13 amino acids. As for this clone: Its antigen is as yet unknown.

PCR involved 60 Vbeta and 13 Jbeta primers. Libraries were prepared by immunoSEQ multiplex PCR; TCRdb keeps only in-frame clonotypes and omits some of them. The repertoire holds about 40,000 clones, with 60% to 75% as singletons. The sample consisted of PBMCs. The sequence was collected from a man aged 35-49 years in good health and CMV-seronegative. This chain links TRBV6-1 with TRBJ2-5; 7 nucleotides match TRBD2. The CDR3 loop is CASRGTIQETQYF. The CDR3 DNA reads as TGTGCCAGCAGGGGGACTATCCAAGAGACCCAGTACTTC.